This T cell receptor (beta chain) appears in the sequencing data of a study of cytotoxic CD8 clonotypes in ibrutinib-treated CLL. Study-level background: Partial response occurred in about 25 patients and complete response in 2; at median approximately 68 months, about 14 remained remitted and around 12 progressed.

Produced via immunoSEQ multiplex PCR; TCRdb's table is partial and in-frame only. The sample yields about 200,000 clones, roughly 72% seen once. The CDR3 has 15 residues. The V segment lost 4 bases and the J segment 4 bases; nucleotides outside the gene matches: 8. Looked up from germline, CDR1 is SGHDT and CDR2 is YYEEEE. V usage is TRBV5-6 and J usage is TRBJ2-1; 7 nucleotides line up with TRBD1. The specimen was PBMCs, collected after 24 months of ibrutinib treatment. This TCR came from a human donor with chronic lymphocytic leukemia. The CDR3, as DNA: TGTGCCAGCAGCCTCCCAGGACAGGATTACAATGAGCAGTTCTTC. Protein: CASSLPGQDYNEQFF.